Listed below are T cell receptor beta chains from one sample, sequenced in a study of T cell responses to AZD1222 COVID-19 vaccine. TCRdb keeps only in-frame clones here, not all; method: immunoSEQ multiplex PCR. The sample lists around 120,000 clones, more than 65% occurring once. This specimen consisted of peripheral blood, obtained 28 days after the second AZD1222 dose. Receptor source: an adult who received the AZD1222 COVID-19 vaccine. Both conserved end residues are part of each CDR3.

V gene	J gene	CDR3 protein
TRBV5-1	TRBJ2-1	CASSSGGNEQFF
TRBV6-5	TRBJ1-2	CASSYLSLGGSYGYTF
TRBV19	TRBJ2-2	CASSSTPVAAVNTGELFF
TRBV9	TRBJ2-5	CASSLRQKQETQYF
TRBV5-4	TRBJ2-3	CAPGRAGSPTDTQYF
TRBV10-1	TRBJ1-1	CASSESTGTEAFF
TRBV4-3	TRBJ2-3	CASSQDRVAGGDTQYF
TRBV5-1	TRBJ2-7	CASSLALRSYEQYF
TRBV2	TRBJ2-1	CASSDLTVRGEQFF
TRBV30	TRBJ2-1	CAWKVAGGNEQFF
TRBV7-2	TRBJ1-1	CASRNLGVGVALDFF
TRBV5-5	TRBJ1-2	CASSSLGRVGYGYTF
TRBV5-1	TRBJ2-5	CASSEPLAGAETQYF
TRBV6-2/TRBV6-3	TRBJ1-5	CASSSLRGTPSNQPQHF
TRBV6-5	TRBJ2-4	CASSSLPGESKNIQYF
TRBV11-2	TRBJ1-1	CASSFRQGSMNTEAFF
TRBV11-2	TRBJ2-1	CASSLDFGRHNEQFF
TRBV5-6	TRBJ1-5	CASSSDRAGDQPQHF
TRBV20-1	TRBJ2-7	CSASRSALSHEQYF
TRBV27	TRBJ2-7	CASRYNGQGTYEQYF
TRBV28	TRBJ1-5	CASSRVDSNNQPQHF
TRBV19	TRBJ1-2	CATVRAQGDYGYTF
TRBV9	TRBJ1-3	CASSPPEDRDFGNTIYF
TRBV7-2	TRBJ2-4	CASNPTPAKNIQYF
TRBV7-3	TRBJ1-3	CASSSGGTIYF